This T cell receptor (beta chain) was obtained from a study of T-cell memory formation after mild COVID-19. The CDR3 spans 13 residues. V dropped 8 bases and J dropped 4; count of bases not matched to a gene: 6. CDR1 and CDR2 from the germline V gene are SGHVS and FQNEAQ. This clonotype was detected only a few times. TCRdb independently ran MiXCR on the 5' RACE reads; one entry per CDR3 protein. The profile shows hundreds of thousands of distinct CDR3 sequences, roughly 26% of them singletons. The TCR was taken from an adult woman who had mild COVID-19 (a few samples of this study predate the infection). Cell type and time point are not known. The sequenced sample was PBMCs or a T cell subset sorted from them (not recorded which). This chain uses TRBV7-8 with TRBJ1-1, with 8 positions matching TRBD1. In nucleotides, the CDR3 is TGTGCCAGCGGACTCGGACAGGGCACTGAAGCTTTCTTT. Translated: CASGLGQGTEAFF.